The 27 T cell receptor beta chains in this list originate from one sample, sequenced in a study of cytomegalovirus exposure and HLA in healthy donors. PCR used 60 Vbeta primers and 13 Jbeta primers. Some clones are missing from TCRdb's copy, which holds only in-frame ones; the method was immunoSEQ multiplex PCR. The sample includes under 30,000 clones, 60% to 80% of them seen just once. Source material: PBMCs. All receptors come from a male donor in good health and CMV-seronegative.

CDR3 amino acids: CASSPPTSGYQETQYF. The CDR3 nucleotides read TGTGCCAGCTCACCACCTACTAGCGGGTACCAAGAGACCCAGTACTTC. The chain combines TRBV18 with TRBJ2-5, with 9 bases that match TRBD2. V was pared by 0 bases and J by 0 bases, with 2 bases of the junction left unmatched. Germline CDR1 KGHSH, CDR2 LQKENI. This CDR3 region has 16 residues.

The chain carries TRBV11-2 and TRBJ1-2; tentatively, D is TRBD1 (6 bases). This CDR3 comprises 15 residues. Germline V lookup: CDR1 SGHAT, CDR2 FQNNGV. V lost 5 bases and J lost 6, with 19 bases in between. This CDR3 reads CASSLLRGGTNGYTF. The CDR3 DNA follows: TGTGCCAGCAGCCTCCTCCGGGGGGGCACGAATGGCTACACCTTC.

The chain recombines TRBV4-1 with TRBJ2-7, with a tentative D call TRBD2 (7 bases). CDR1 is MGHRA and CDR2 is YSYEKL in the germline V gene. CDR3 length equals 15 residues. Trimming pared 5 bases from V and 0 bases from J, leaving 14 bases between. CDR3 in DNA: TGCGCCAGCAGCAGCGGGACACTTAACTCCTACGAGCAGTACTTC. It is translated as CASSSGTLNSYEQYF.

The chain combines TRBV18 with TRBJ2-7; 7 nucleotides align to TRBD2. Trimming at V came to 3 bases and at J to 3 bases, leaving 2 bases not matched to a gene. CDR3 length: 13 residues. From germline, CDR1 is KGHSH and CDR2 LQKENI. The CDR3 loop reads CASSPGRDYEQYF. The CDR3 DNA reads as TGTGCCAGCTCACCGGGGAGGGACTACGAGCAGTACTTC.

The CDR3 protein is CASSPGLAGGPDEQYF. The DNA for the CDR3 is TGTGCCAGCAGCCCGGGACTAGCGGGAGGGCCCGACGAGCAGTACTTC. The chain carries TRBV4-2 and TRBJ2-7; 16 positions match TRBD2. V shed 4 bases and J 5 bases; nucleotides not matched to a gene: 5. Germline V CDR1 and CDR2: LGHNA, YNFKEQ. The CDR3 contains 16 residues.

The chain recombines TRBV28 with TRBJ1-2; D ambiguous. The CDR3 contains 12 residues. In germline, CDR1 is MDHEN, CDR2 SYDVKM. Deletions cut 3 bases from V and 5 bases from J, with 7 bases between. The CDR3 DNA sequence: TGTGCCAGCAGTTTTCGGGATTATGGCTACACCTTC. Translating gives CASSFRDYGYTF.

The chain uses TRBV9 and TRBJ2-7; unclear D gene. Germline V gives CDR1 SGDLS, CDR2 YYNGEE. The CDR3 is made up of 14 amino acids. Trimming removed 0 bases from V and 7 bases from J, with 14 bases in between. The CDR3 nucleotides are TGTGCCAGCAGCGTAGATGGTCATACGCGGGAGCAGTACTTC. Translating gives CASSVDGHTREQYF.

CDR3 coding DNA: TGTGCCAGCAGTACCGGACTAGCGGGAGTATTCGAGCAGTACTTC. Translated, it gives CASSTGLAGVFEQYF. V usage is TRBV28 and J usage is TRBJ2-7; TRBD2 agrees at 13 bases. The CDR3 consists of 15 residues. V shed 5 bases and J 6 bases; nucleotides not matched to a gene: 7. The germline V gene encodes CDR1 MDHEN and CDR2 SYDVKM.

The J gene is TRBJ2-7, the V gene TRBV11-3; the D gene is possibly TRBD1 (6 bases). Trimming left V 2 bases short and J 3 bases short, with 8 bases between. Germline-derived CDR1 and CDR2 are SGHNT and YENEEA. There are 13 residues in the CDR3. The CDR3 sequence: CASSLNRVYEQYF. The CDR3 nucleotides are TGTGCCAGCAGCTTAAACAGGGTCTACGAGCAGTACTTC.

The rearrangement uses TRBV28 and TRBJ2-2; D is ambiguous. The V gene's germline CDR1 is MDHEN and CDR2 SYDVKM. The length of the CDR3 is 12 residues. V lost 6 bases to trimming and J lost 2 bases, with 4 bases between them. The CDR3 coding sequence is TGTGCCAGCAGCCTTAACACCGGGGAGCTGTTTTTT. As protein: CASSLNTGELFF.

The chain combines TRBV28 with TRBJ2-5; D is undetermined. The germline gives CDR1 MDHEN, CDR2 SYDVKM. V was clipped by 6 bases and J by 1 base, with 15 bases between them. This CDR3 region has 15 residues. CDR3: CASSRHGRPQETQYF. CDR3 nucleotides: TGTGCCAGCAGCCGGCACGGCAGGCCCCAAGAGACCCAGTACTTC.

Turning to this clone: The sample contains more than one DNA sequence encoding this CDR3. This chain connects TRBV7-3 to TRBJ2-7, with a weak D call TRBD1 (6 bases). CDR1 SGHTA and CDR2 FQGTGA come from the germline V gene. CDR3 size: 20 residues. Trimming stripped 4 bases from V and 4 bases from J, with 32 bases between. CDR3 DNA sequence: TGTGCCAGCAGCTACTCGTTGGGCCGGGACATGGCAAGAGACTCTTACGAGCAGTACTTC. Protein product: CASSYSLGRDMARDSYEQYF. The complete variable domain, with remaining parts taken from reference TRBV7-3 and TRBJ2-7, reads GAGVSQTPSNKVTEKGKYVELRCDPISGHTALYWYRQSLGQGPEFLIYFQGTGAADDSGLPNDRFFAVRPEGSVSTLKIQRTERGDSAVYLCASSYSLGRDMARDSYEQYFGPGTRLTVT.

V usage is TRBV27 and J usage is TRBJ1-1; maybe TRBD1 (6 bases). Germline lookup yields CDR1 MNHEY and CDR2 SMNVEV (reference sequence). The CDR3 contains 13 residues. The V and J ends lost 3 bases and 6 bases respectively, with 11 bases between them. The CDR3 DNA sequence: TGTGCCAGCAGTTTTGGGGGGGCGGCTGAAGCTTTCTTT. Translating it yields CASSFGGAAEAFF.

The rearrangement links TRBV19 to TRBJ2-7, with TRBD1 matching 7 bases. Germline trimming cut 4 bases from V and 9 bases from J; bases unmatched to any gene: 9. CDR1 and CDR2 from the germline V gene are LNHDA and SQIVND (reference sequence). CDR3 length: 13 amino acids. Here the CDR3 reads CASSSRTGQRQYF. The CDR3 nucleotides are TGTGCCAGTAGTAGTAGGACAGGCCAAAGGCAGTACTTC.

This clone was counted between two and nine times. The chain uses TRBV27 and TRBJ2-7; 14 positions agree with TRBD2. With V trimmed by 4 bases and J by 5 bases, 10 bases remained unmatched. The CDR3 is 17 residues long. Looked up from germline, CDR1 is MNHEY and CDR2 is SMNVEV (reference sequence). CDR3 coding DNA: TGTGCCAGCAGTTCCAACCCACCGGGACTAGCGGGAGACGAGCAGTACTTC. Its protein is CASSSNPPGLAGDEQYF.

J is TRBJ1-1 and V is TRBV28; the D gene is possibly TRBD1 (5 bases). The V end lost 8 bases, the J end lost 3 bases, and 22 bases lay between the germline ends. Germline assignment: CDR1 MDHEN and CDR2 SYDVKM. CDR3 length: 16 amino acids. CDR3 DNA sequence: TGTGCCAGCTTCACCGCAGTAGGGGAATTTGACACTGAAGCTTTCTTT. Translating gives CASFTAVGEFDTEAFF. Complete variable domain (other parts from reference TRBV28 and TRBJ1-1): DVKVTQSSRYLVKRTGEKVFLECVQDMDHENMFWYRQDPGLGLRLIYFSYDVKMKEKGDIPEGYSVSREKKERFSLILESASTNQTSMYLCASFTAVGEFDTEAFFGQGTRLTVV.

J is TRBJ2-3 and V is TRBV9, with 10 bases aligning to TRBD2. The junction had 5 bases not matched to a gene; V was cut back by 7 bases and J by 3 bases. Germline CDR1 SGDLS, CDR2 YYNGEE. The CDR3 covers 14 residues. CDR3 nucleotide sequence: TGTGCCAGCGGAGCGGGAGGGCCTACAGATACGCAGTATTTT. It is translated as CASGAGGPTDTQYF.

The rearrangement joins TRBV11-2 to TRBJ1-5; 8 bases match TRBD1. CDR1 is SGHAT, CDR2 FQNNGV, per germline. V was clipped by 0 bases and J by 5 bases; unmatched bases: 9. This CDR3 spans 17 amino acids. This CDR3 reads CASSLDGDRGVHQPQHF. The CDR3, as DNA: TGTGCCAGCAGCTTAGATGGCGACAGGGGAGTTCATCAGCCCCAGCATTTT.

The CDR3 loop is CASGPGHGANNEQFF. CDR3 DNA: TGTGCTAGTGGCCCGGGACACGGAGCAAACAATGAGCAGTTCTTC. This chain joins TRBV12-5 and TRBJ2-1; maybe TRBD1 (6 bases). Per the germline V gene, CDR1 is LGHNT and CDR2 is FRNRAP. The CDR3 loop spans 15 amino acids. V was clipped by 6 bases and J by 5 bases, with 17 bases between them.

This clone was detected once. The gene calls are TRBV5-1 and TRBJ2-1; D might be TRBD2 (6 bases). Trimming removed 2 bases from V and 5 bases from J, with 8 bases in between. The CDR3 is 13 residues long. CDR1 is SGHRS and CDR2 is YFSETQ in the germline V gene. CDR3 region: CASSLERDNEQFF. The CDR3 nucleotides read TGCGCCAGCAGCTTAGAGCGGGACAATGAGCAGTTCTTC.

This clone was observed once. Distinct nucleotide sequences in the sample also encode this CDR3. The chain employs TRBV11-2 and TRBJ1-6; weak D call: TRBD1 (6 bases). Between the trimmed V and J ends, which lost 5 bases and 9 bases, there was a span of 14 bases. Looked up from germline, CDR1 is SGHAT and CDR2 is FQNNGV. CDR3 length: 14 residues. Here the CDR3 DNA reads TGTGCCAGCAGCACAGGACAGTATTCTTCACCCCTCCACTTT. Its translation is CASSTGQYSSPLHF.

The V and J genes are TRBV11-1 and TRBJ2-1; 10 bases agree with TRBD1. CDR3 length: 15 amino acids. The V gene end was trimmed by 4 bases and the J gene end by 3 bases; junction bases not matched to a gene: 3. Germline V CDR1 and CDR2: SGHAT, FQDESV (reference sequence). CDR3 protein: CASSSGTGDYNEQFF. For the CDR3, the DNA is TGTGCCAGCAGCTCCGGGACAGGGGACTACAATGAGCAGTTCTTC.

The chain couples TRBV2 to TRBJ2-2, with 9 bases identical to TRBD1. Germline CDR1 and CDR2: SNHLY and FYNNEI. There are 15 residues in the CDR3. The V gene end was trimmed by 6 bases and the J gene end by 3 bases; junction bases not matched to a gene: 5. The CDR3 DNA sequence: TGTGCCAGCAGAGCCGGGACAGGGTACACCGGGGAGCTGTTTTTT. Protein sequence: CASRAGTGYTGELFF.

J is TRBJ2-2 and V is TRBV15; a possible D gene is TRBD2 (6 bases). The CDR3 runs to 15 residues. V was pared by 5 bases and J by 5 bases, with 15 bases between. The germline V gene has CDR1 LNHNV and CDR2 YYDKDF (reference sequence). The CDR3 sequence is CATSGGPPGTGELFF. CDR3 coding DNA: TGTGCCACCAGCGGAGGGCCGCCGGGGACCGGGGAGCTGTTTTTT.

A few counts support this clone. This chain connects TRBV4-3 to TRBJ1-1; D is undetermined. Germline V gene lookup returns CDR1 LGHNA and CDR2 YSLEER. V dropped 0 bases and J dropped 1 base, with 3 bases sitting between them. The length of the CDR3 is 13 residues. The CDR3 region is CASSQERNTEAFF. CDR3 in DNA: TGCGCCAGCAGCCAAGAGAGGAACACTGAAGCTTTCTTT.

The chain links TRBV2 to TRBJ2-7; 8 nucleotides line up with TRBD2. Germline V gives CDR1 SNHLY, CDR2 FYNNEI. CDR3 size: 14 residues. V trimming: 3 bases; J trimming: 6 bases; junction bases outside the gene matches: 7. For the CDR3, the DNA is TGTGCCAGCAGTGAGGACGGGGGGGCGGGCGAGCAGTACTTC. Translation gives CASSEDGGAGEQYF.

The J gene is TRBJ2-2, the V gene TRBV11-1, with unresolved D. Deletions cut 5 bases from V and 4 bases from J, with 11 bases between. The CDR3 length is 14 residues. The germline CDR1 and CDR2 sequences are SGHAT and FQDESV (reference sequence). In DNA form, the CDR3 reads TGTGCCAGCAGCGCAAACTCAGGCACCGGGGAGCTGTTTTTT. It translates to CASSANSGTGELFF.